Presented here are 27 T cell receptor beta chains from one specimen sequenced in a study of blood T cell repertoires in COVID-19. Sequenced by immunoSEQ multiplex PCR; TCRdb stores in-frame clones only, minus some. This table holds fewer than 400,000 clones, roughly 90% found once. Specimen: PBMCs or T cells enriched from blood (not recorded which). Receptors were obtained from a woman aged 25 to 45 who had been exposed to COVID-19.

The CDR3 region has the DNA TGTGCCAGCAGTGAGAATACGAACAGTGGCTACACCTTC. Its protein product is CASSENTNSGYTF. V is TRBV25-1 and J is TRBJ1-2; the D is unclear. This CDR3 spans 13 amino acids. The germline V gene encodes CDR1 MGHDK and CDR2 SYGVNS. Trimming removed 3 bases at V and 7 bases at J, with 12 bases between.

This clone was counted once. The V call is TRBV27, the J call TRBJ2-7; 12 bases line up with TRBD1. The CDR3 covers 18 residues. Germline values: CDR1 MNHEY, CDR2 SMNVEV (reference sequence). V lost 2 bases, J lost 3 bases, and 11 bases stayed unmatched. The DNA for the CDR3 is TGTGCCAGCAGTTTACGACCGGGACAGGGGGCGCGAAGCTACGAGCAGTACTTC. Its translation: CASSLRPGQGARSYEQYF.

The rearrangement links TRBV4-2 to TRBJ1-2; D is perhaps TRBD1 (6 bases). Germline V CDR1 and CDR2: LGHNA, YNFKEQ. This CDR3 comprises 17 residues. Trimming shortened V by 3 bases and J by 2 bases, and 19 bases separated the two germline ends. CDR3 nucleotide sequence: TGTGCCAGCAGCCACCCTAGGGGGGGGACGGAGAACTATGGCTACACCTTC. Translated: CASSHPRGGTENYGYTF.

The chain carries TRBV11-2 and TRBJ2-1; 7 nucleotides align to TRBD2. Trimming took 0 bases from V and 4 from J; bases not matched to a gene: 3. Germline V gene lookup returns CDR1 SGHAT and CDR2 FQNNGV. This CDR3 comprises 15 residues. CDR3 DNA sequence: TGTGCCAGCAGCTTAGAGAGACTAGCTTACAATGAGCAGTTCTTC. It is translated as CASSLERLAYNEQFF.

The chain carries TRBV5-1 and TRBJ1-3; tentative D call: TRBD1 (6 bases). V was shortened by 0 bases and J by 4 bases, with 14 bases between the two germline ends. The CDR3 runs 16 residues. CDR1 and CDR2 (germline): SGHRS, YFSETQ. CDR3 loop: CASSLGVGARGNTIYF. CDR3 sequence (DNA): TGCGCCAGCAGCTTGGGCGTGGGGGCGAGAGGAAACACCATATATTTT.

This rearrangement joins TRBV20-1 to TRBJ2-1, with TRBD1 matching 8 bases. The CDR3 spans 14 residues. V was pared by 3 bases and J by 5 bases, with 6 bases of the junction left unmatched. Germline CDR1 is DFQATT and CDR2 is SNEGSKA (reference sequence). CDR3 sequence (DNA): TGCAGTGCTAGTAACGGACAGGGCCACAATGAGCAGTTCTTC. Its translation is CSASNGQGHNEQFF.

This chain links TRBV3-1 (or the pseudogene TRBV3-2) with TRBJ2-5; the match to TRBD2 covers 8 bases. This CDR3 spans 16 amino acids. Trimming at V came to 8 bases and at J to 2 bases, leaving 13 bases not matched to a gene. Germline CDR1 LGHDT, CDR2 YNNKEL (reference sequence). DNA for the CDR3: TGTGCCAGCTCCCCGGGGAGCGGGGGAAATCAAGAGACCCAGTACTTC. Translated: CASSPGSGGNQETQYF.

This clone was seen only a few times. The chain has TRBV11-2 and TRBJ2-1, with 8 bases matching TRBD2. Germline assignment: CDR1 SGHAT and CDR2 FQNNGV. The CDR3 covers 15 residues. The V segment lost 2 bases and the J segment 4 bases; nucleotides outside the gene matches: 4. The CDR3: CASSLTGGLYNEQFF. The DNA for the CDR3 is TGTGCCAGCAGCTTAACGGGGGGGCTATACAATGAGCAGTTCTTC.

The chain has TRBV27 and TRBJ2-1; 7 bases line up with TRBD2. CDR3 length equals 14 residues. Looked up from germline, CDR1 is MNHEY and CDR2 is SMNVEV (reference sequence). Losses at the gene ends were 6 bases for V and 0 bases for J; bases not matched to a gene: 2. Written as DNA, the CDR3 is TGTGCCAGCAGAAGCGGGAACTCCTACAATGAGCAGTTCTTC. This encodes CASRSGNSYNEQFF.

The chain employs TRBV6-5 and TRBJ1-2; weak D call: TRBD1 (6 bases). CDR1 is MNHEY, CDR2 SVGAGI, per germline. The V and J ends lost 2 bases and 8 bases respectively, with 18 bases between them. This CDR3 is built from 15 residues. CDR3 loop: CASSYPRGGHEGYTF. As DNA, the CDR3 is TGTGCCAGCAGTTACCCCCGCGGGGGACATGAAGGCTACACCTTC.

The chain combines TRBV7-3 with TRBJ1-1; D is perhaps TRBD1 (5 bases). The CDR3 is 14 residues long. Germline V CDR1 and CDR2: SGHTA, FQGTGA. V was clipped by 1 base and J by 6 bases, with 12 bases between them. The CDR3, as DNA: TGTGCCAGCAGCTTAATTTTGGGGGGAGCTGAAGCTTTCTTT. It yields the protein CASSLILGGAEAFF.

The chain links TRBV15 to TRBJ2-1, with 8 bases identical to TRBD2. The CDR3 contains 16 residues. Germline V gives CDR1 LNHNV, CDR2 YYDKDF (reference sequence). Losses at the gene ends were 0 bases for V and 8 bases for J; bases not matched to a gene: 9. The CDR3 is CATSRDYGGAVDEQFF. In DNA, the CDR3 is TGTGCCACCAGCAGAGATTACGGGGGGGCCGTGGATGAGCAGTTCTTC.

This rearrangement joins TRBV21-1 to TRBJ2-1; the D call TRBD2 from the table was never checked on the DNA. TRBV21-1 is noted as a pseudogene. The CDR3 loop spans 18 amino acids. Here the CDR3 reads CASNNAKSRVGSYNEQFF. The DNA of the CDR3 is TGTGCCAGCAACAATGCTAAAAGTCGGGTGGGCTCCTACAATGAGCAGTTCTTC.

The rearrangement links TRBV5-4 to TRBJ2-5, with 13 positions matching TRBD2. The CDR3 is made up of 17 amino acids. Germline CDR1 is SGHNT and CDR2 is YYREEE (reference sequence). V shed 4 bases and J 1 base; nucleotides not matched to a gene: 7. The CDR3 loop is CASSPGLAGSAQETQYF. Here the CDR3 DNA reads TGTGCCAGCAGCCCGGGACTAGCGGGGAGCGCCCAAGAGACCCAGTACTTC.

The chain has TRBV10-3 and TRBJ1-1, with D maybe TRBD1 (5 bases). The V gene's germline CDR1 is ENHRY and CDR2 SYGVKD. The CDR3 has 14 amino acids. Trimming left V 6 bases short and J 4 bases short, with 15 bases between. The CDR3 loop reads CAISGGGVGTEAFF. CDR3 sequence (DNA): TGTGCCATCAGCGGCGGGGGGGTCGGCACTGAAGCTTTCTTT.

The V and J genes are TRBV19 and TRBJ1-2, with D possibly being TRBD1 (5 bases). Trimming pared 5 bases from V and 4 bases from J, leaving 14 bases between. Germline V CDR1 and CDR2: LNHDA, SQIVND (reference sequence). The CDR3 consists of 14 residues. DNA for the CDR3: TGTGCCAGTAGTCCGCAGACAGCCAGCTATGGCTACACCTTC. It specifies CASSPQTASYGYTF.

This clone was observed once. The genes are TRBV19 and TRBJ1-1, with TRBD1 as a possible D gene (6 bases). This CDR3 is 15 amino acids long. Trimming stripped 6 bases from V and 3 bases from J, with 17 bases between. In germline, CDR1 is LNHDA, CDR2 SQIVND (reference sequence). The CDR3 spells CASRGGTTTYTEAFF. CDR3 sequence (DNA): TGTGCCAGTAGGGGGGGGACAACGACATACACTGAAGCTTTCTTT.

The J gene is TRBJ1-4, the V gene TRBV15; possible D gene TRBD1, 6 bases. Germline CDR1 LNHNV, CDR2 YYDKDF (reference sequence). The V gene lost 5 bases and the J gene lost 0 bases, with 19 bases spanning the gap. This CDR3 is 18 amino acids long. The CDR3 region has the DNA TGTGCCACCAGCCACAAAAGCGGACAGAGAGCAACTAATGAAAAACTGTTTTTT. Translation gives CATSHKSGQRATNEKLFF. The full variable domain, with the rest looked up from reference TRBV15 and TRBJ1-4, is DAMVIQNPRYQVTQFGKPVTLSCSQTLNHNVMYWYQQKSSQAPKLLFHYYDKDFNNEADTPDNFQSRRPNTSFCFLDIRSPGLGDTAMYLCATSHKSGQRATNEKLFFGSGTQLSVL.

The chain couples TRBV4-1 to TRBJ1-4; D ambiguous. The length of the CDR3 is 14 residues. Germline CDR1 and CDR2: MGHRA and YSYEKL. Trimming left V 4 bases short and J 4 bases short, with 10 bases between. Here the CDR3 DNA reads TGCGCCAGCAGCCCAGGAAACCGTAATGAAAAACTGTTTTTT. This gives the protein CASSPGNRNEKLFF.

The V and J genes are TRBV12-3 or TRBV12-4 and TRBJ1-1; TRBD1 is a possible D gene (5 bases). V shed 6 bases and J shed 4 bases, with 9 bases lying between them. The CDR3 sequence is 12 residues long. The CDR3 region has the DNA TGTGCCAGCAGCCGCCAGGGCACTGAAGCTTTCTTT. It codes for CASSRQGTEAFF.

The chain is built from TRBV7-6 and TRBJ1-2; D is unclear. Trimming removed 5 bases at V and 7 bases at J, with 14 bases between. CDR1 and CDR2 (germline): SGHVS, FNYEAQ. The CDR3 is made up of 13 amino acids. The DNA for the CDR3 is TGTGCCAGCAGCACCGAGAGGGTTGGTGGCTACACCTTC. It specifies CASSTERVGGYTF.

The genes are TRBV11-2 and TRBJ2-3; 10 bases are shared with TRBD2. CDR1 is SGHAT, CDR2 FQNNGV, per germline. The CDR3 contains 18 residues. J was trimmed by 2 bases and V by 2 bases; bases with no gene match: 10. In DNA form, the CDR3 reads TGTGCCAGCAGCTTACGAAATCTAGCGGGGGCCCTCACAGATACGCAGTATTTT. It codes for CASSLRNLAGALTDTQYF. Full variable domain (outside the CDR3, taken from reference TRBV11-2 and TRBJ2-3): EAGVAQSPRYKIIEKRQSVAFWCNPISGHATLYWYQQILGQGPKLLIQFQNNGVVDDSQLPKDRFSAERLKGVDSTLKIQPAKLEDSAVYLCASSLRNLAGALTDTQYFGPGTRLTVL.

The chain is built from TRBV9 and TRBJ2-5; the match to TRBD2 covers 7 bases. Germline CDR1 reads SGDLS; CDR2 reads YYNGEE. Trimming removed 0 bases from V and 5 bases from J; junction bases left unmatched: 4. The CDR3 has 14 amino acids. The DNA of the CDR3 is TGTGCCAGCAGCGTAGCGGGGGGTTGGGAGACCCAGTACTTC. Protein product: CASSVAGGWETQYF.

V is TRBV7-8 and J is TRBJ1-2; 7 bases agree with TRBD1. CDR3 length equals 11 residues. V lost 7 bases and J lost 6; bases outside the gene matches: 2. Germline assignment: CDR1 SGHVS and CDR2 FQNEAQ. CDR3 in amino acids: CASTTGHGYTF. The CDR3 DNA sequence: TGTGCCAGCACGACAGGGCATGGCTACACCTTC.

The CDR3 DNA reads TGCGCCAGCAGCGAACAGGGTCAAGAGACCCAGTACTTC. This codes for CASSEQGQETQYF. The chain has TRBV4-1 and TRBJ2-5; a weak D match, TRBD1 (6 bases). The CDR3 has 13 residues. Germline values: CDR1 MGHRA, CDR2 YSYEKL. Trimming stripped 5 bases from V and 2 bases from J, with 9 bases between.

The chain has TRBV30 and TRBJ2-5, with unresolved D. This CDR3 spans 11 amino acids. V dropped 2 bases and J dropped 2 bases, with 3 bases sitting between them. In germline, CDR1 is GTSNPN, CDR2 SVGIG (reference sequence). This CDR3 reads CAWSSQETQYF. The CDR3 nucleotides are TGTGCCTGGAGTTCACAAGAGACCCAGTACTTC.

The chain has TRBV11-2 and TRBJ1-1; 9 bases are shared with TRBD1. In germline, CDR1 is SGHAT, CDR2 FQNNGV. The CDR3 runs 17 residues. V shed 1 base, J shed 2 bases, and the junction held 8 bases outside the gene matches. The DNA of the CDR3 is TGTGCCAGCAGCTTAGCCCCCCCACAGGGGGCTAACACTGAAGCTTTCTTT. This codes for CASSLAPPQGANTEAFF.